A selection of T cell receptor beta chains follows, all from one sample in a study of blood T cell repertoires in COVID-19. This table comes from immunoSEQ multiplex PCR, and its TCRdb copy is limited to in-frame clones, with some not included. The sample has approximately 210,000 clones, approximately 94% seen once; the top ten hold 0.6% to 0.9%. The sample comprised peripheral blood. The receptors were gathered from a man aged 30-40 years with COVID-19, enrolled during active disease. Each CDR3 is given with its conserved first and last residue. Each record gives: clone size, J gene, V gene, CDR3 length, D gene, CDR3 protein, CDR3 DNA. D genes are given only for firm matches. Size tells how often a clone was seen (once, few, many) or the class of an expanded clone, and some rows leave it out.

abundance: -; j_gene: TRBJ1-1; v_gene: TRBV11-2; len: 16; d_gene: TRBD1; CDR3aa: CASSSTRTGGDTEAFF; CDR3nt: TGTGCCAGCAGCTCGACACGGACAGGGGGGGACACTGAAGCTTTCTTT
abundance: -; j_gene: TRBJ1-3; v_gene: TRBV9; len: 19; d_gene: TRBD1; CDR3aa: CASSVLGTGVFKPGNTIYF; CDR3nt: TGTGCCAGCAGCGTTCTGGGGACAGGGGTTTTTAAACCTGGAAACACCATATATTTT
abundance: -; j_gene: TRBJ2-7; v_gene: TRBV6-5; len: 16; d_gene: TRBD1; CDR3aa: CASSYASDRAAYEQYF; CDR3nt: TGTGCCAGCAGTTACGCATCCGACAGGGCAGCCTACGAGCAGTACTTC
abundance: -; j_gene: TRBJ1-1; v_gene: TRBV12-3/TRBV12-4; len: 13; d_gene: -; CDR3aa: CASSLDGTRVAFF; CDR3nt: TGTGCCAGCAGTTTGGACGGGACAAGGGTAGCTTTCTTT
abundance: -; j_gene: TRBJ1-6; v_gene: TRBV5-5; len: 15; d_gene: TRBD1; CDR3aa: CASSLGTGGNSPLHF; CDR3nt: TGTGCCAGCAGCTTGGGAACAGGGGGTAATTCACCCCTCCACTTT
abundance: -; j_gene: TRBJ1-2; v_gene: TRBV27; len: 16; d_gene: TRBD1; CDR3aa: CASSPRQGASYYGYTF; CDR3nt: TGTGCCAGCAGCCCAAGACAGGGGGCATCGTACTATGGCTACACCTTC
abundance: -; j_gene: TRBJ1-2; v_gene: TRBV7-2; len: 14; d_gene: -; CDR3aa: CASSPRQPNYGYTF; CDR3nt: TGTGCCAGCAGCCCTCGACAGCCTAACTATGGCTACACCTTC
abundance: -; j_gene: TRBJ2-5; v_gene: TRBV9; len: 14; d_gene: -; CDR3aa: CASSVGLAKETQYF; CDR3nt: TGTGCCAGCAGCGTCGGACTCGCTAAAGAGACCCAGTACTTC
abundance: -; j_gene: TRBJ1-1; v_gene: TRBV3-1/TRBV3-2; len: 14; d_gene: -; CDR3aa: CASSHGGVNTEAFF; CDR3nt: TGTGCCAGCAGCCACGGGGGGGTGAACACTGAAGCTTTCTTT
abundance: -; j_gene: TRBJ2-5; v_gene: TRBV6-5; len: 15; d_gene: TRBD1; CDR3aa: CASSDETGVVETQYF; CDR3nt: TGTGCCAGCAGCGACGAGACAGGGGTTGTGGAGACCCAGTACTTC
abundance: -; j_gene: TRBJ1-1; v_gene: TRBV7-2; len: 14; d_gene: -; CDR3aa: CASSPPLSNTEAFF; CDR3nt: TGTGCCAGCAGCCCTCCCCTATCAAACACTGAAGCTTTCTTT
abundance: -; j_gene: TRBJ1-2; v_gene: TRBV30; len: 11; d_gene: -; CDR3aa: CAWTGNYGYTF; CDR3nt: TGTGCCTGGACAGGGAACTATGGCTACACCTTC
abundance: -; j_gene: TRBJ1-1; v_gene: TRBV6-5; len: 14; d_gene: TRBD1; CDR3aa: CASRTDRDGTEAFF; CDR3nt: TGTGCCAGCAGGACCGACAGGGATGGGACTGAAGCTTTCTTT
abundance: -; j_gene: TRBJ2-7; v_gene: TRBV7-9; len: 11; d_gene: -; CDR3aa: CASSSTYEQYF; CDR3nt: TGTGCCAGCAGCTCAACCTACGAGCAGTACTTC
abundance: -; j_gene: TRBJ1-2; v_gene: TRBV14; len: 13; d_gene: -; CDR3aa: CASSQDGNYGYTF; CDR3nt: TGTGCCAGCAGCCAAGACGGTAACTATGGCTACACCTTC
abundance: -; j_gene: TRBJ1-6; v_gene: TRBV9; len: 15; d_gene: TRBD1; CDR3aa: CASSVGGGGNSPLHF; CDR3nt: TGTGCCAGCAGCGTAGGAGGGGGCGGTAATTCACCCCTCCACTTT
abundance: -; j_gene: TRBJ1-6; v_gene: TRBV19; len: 14; d_gene: TRBD1; CDR3aa: CASSMTGFDSPLHF; CDR3nt: TGTGCCAGTAGTATGACAGGGTTTGATTCACCCCTCCACTTT
abundance: -; j_gene: TRBJ1-2; v_gene: TRBV27; len: 13; d_gene: -; CDR3aa: CASSLGQADGYTF; CDR3nt: TGTGCCAGCAGCTTGGGGCAGGCTGATGGCTACACCTTC
abundance: -; j_gene: TRBJ2-1; v_gene: TRBV5-1; len: 14; d_gene: TRBD2; CDR3aa: CASRAGSSYNEQFF; CDR3nt: TGCGCCAGCAGAGCGGGAAGCTCCTACAATGAGCAGTTCTTC
abundance: -; j_gene: TRBJ1-5; v_gene: TRBV5-5; len: 15; d_gene: TRBD1; CDR3aa: CASSYSGTGDQPQHF; CDR3nt: TGTGCCAGCAGTTACTCCGGGACAGGGGATCAGCCCCAGCATTTT
abundance: -; j_gene: TRBJ1-1; v_gene: TRBV6-5; len: 15; d_gene: TRBD1; CDR3aa: CASSPATGLSTEAFF; CDR3nt: TGTGCCAGCTCCCCCGCGACAGGGCTCAGCACTGAAGCTTTCTTT
abundance: -; j_gene: TRBJ1-3; v_gene: TRBV10-3; len: 16; d_gene: -; CDR3aa: CAISAGQNLLANTIYF; CDR3nt: TGTGCCATCAGTGCCGGACAGAACCTCCTCGCAAACACCATATATTTT
abundance: -; j_gene: TRBJ1-2; v_gene: TRBV10-2; len: 16; d_gene: TRBD1; CDR3aa: CASGGRTGGLPYGYTF; CDR3nt: TGCGCCAGCGGCGGAAGGACAGGGGGACTTCCGTATGGCTACACCTTC
abundance: -; j_gene: TRBJ2-1; v_gene: TRBV10-3; len: 15; d_gene: -; CDR3aa: CAISEFGGAGNEQFF; CDR3nt: TGTGCCATCAGTGAGTTTGGGGGGGCCGGCAATGAGCAGTTCTTC
abundance: -; j_gene: TRBJ2-3; v_gene: TRBV3-1/TRBV3-2; len: 16; d_gene: TRBD2; CDR3aa: CASSQLVGGAADTQYF; CDR3nt: TGTGCCAGCAGCCAGCTAGTCGGGGGGGCCGCGGATACGCAGTATTTT
abundance: once; j_gene: TRBJ1-5; v_gene: TRBV5-1; len: 18; d_gene: TRBD1; CDR3aa: CASSLAPQGAVSDQPQHF; CDR3nt: TGCGCCAGCAGCTTGGCCCCACAGGGGGCCGTTTCGGATCAGCCCCAGCATTTT
abundance: -; j_gene: TRBJ1-4; v_gene: TRBV3-1/TRBV3-2; len: 15; d_gene: -; CDR3aa: CASNHIQGFGEKLFF; CDR3nt: TGTGCCAGCAATCATATTCAGGGGTTTGGGGAAAAACTGTTTTTT
abundance: -; j_gene: TRBJ1-2; v_gene: TRBV14; len: 16; d_gene: -; CDR3aa: CASSQDYGETLYGYTF; CDR3nt: TGTGCCAGCAGCCAGGATTATGGGGAGACACTCTATGGCTACACCTTC
abundance: -; j_gene: TRBJ2-7; v_gene: TRBV2; len: 13; d_gene: -; CDR3aa: CASTDPGKYEQYF; CDR3nt: TGTGCCAGCACAGACCCCGGGAAGTACGAGCAGTACTTC
abundance: -; j_gene: TRBJ1-2; v_gene: TRBV7-9; len: 15; d_gene: TRBD1; CDR3aa: CASSLDRGVYYGYTF; CDR3nt: TGTGCCAGCAGTCTGGACAGGGGGGTATACTATGGCTACACCTTC
abundance: -; j_gene: TRBJ2-7; v_gene: TRBV7-9; len: 12; d_gene: -; CDR3aa: CASSTQLYEQYF; CDR3nt: TGTGCCAGTTCTACACAGCTCTACGAGCAGTACTTC
abundance: once; j_gene: TRBJ1-4; v_gene: TRBV7-9; len: 16; d_gene: TRBD1; CDR3aa: CASSRTGTSTNEKLFF; CDR3nt: TGTGCCAGCAGCAGGACAGGGACGTCAACTAATGAAAAACTGTTTTTT
abundance: -; j_gene: TRBJ2-1; v_gene: TRBV5-1; len: 18; d_gene: TRBD2; CDR3aa: CASSPTSGGVSSYNEQFF; CDR3nt: TGCGCCAGCAGCCCGACTAGCGGGGGTGTTAGCTCCTACAATGAGCAGTTCTTC